This TCR beta chain was captured in a study of human T cells and chemical hapten exposure (dated by TCRdb to the early 2020s). The study in broad terms: For sensitization, 2% DPC in acetone was applied to a roughly 2 cm by roughly 2 cm area of upper inner arm skin. Throughout the roughly 23-week study period, patients were also given weekly therapeutic DPC doses on the scalp. Patch testing on the upper back used Finn chambers containing 0.01% DPC, with scoring done after 6 days according to International Contact Dermatitis Research Group standards. The mostly female patient cohort included alopecia areata with under or over 50% scalp involvement, alopecia totalis and alopecia universalis. The libraries were sequenced as a pool, and the TCR yield per sample differed mostly because of small variations in library volumes within the pool. Peripheral blood TCR repertoire changes were tracked in vivo in alopecia patients during primary and secondary sensitization to the hapten diphenylcyclopropenone (DPC). Patient blood was sampled pre-sensitization (week 0) and at 2, 6 and about 24 weeks after DPC sensitization. For TCR sequencing, blood came from 25 to 35 alopecia patients at anywhere from one to four time points (pre-sensitization, 2, 6 and 24 weeks). General conclusions and limits of the study: The number of PT1 expanded TCRs positively correlated with patch test score, significant at thresholds 8, 16 and 32 but not 4. After repeated subsampling, the strength of the expansion versus patch-test correlation and the threshold at which it became significant changed. Because every patient had alopecia, a presumed autoimmune disease, the patients' immune response might differ from that of healthy individuals. The number of TCRs above 1 in 1000 frequency did not change with DPC sensitization; there was no evidence of global repertoire structure alterations. Expanded TCRs formed significantly more large CDR3 similarity clusters than pre-sensitization or healthy control sets, consistent with antigen-driven responses.

The time point label of this sample denotes: patch test 1, 2 weeks after DPC sensitization. The sample's treatment or condition label, in plain terms: therapeutic diphenylcyclopropenone sensitization with weekly scalp DPC. At each patch-test visit, blood was drawn before the patch test was applied. Patients were considered eligible if aged 18 to 70, diagnosed with alopecia and deemed suitable for DPC therapy, and patients were excluded if pregnant. Total RNA was extracted from unfractionated whole blood that had been collected in Tempus Blood RNA tubes. Trimming removed 3 bases from V and 5 bases from J, leaving 12 bases between the germline ends. The germline V gene provides CDR1 MDHEN and CDR2 SYDVKM. The CDR3 covers 14 residues, taking in both the cysteine and the phenylalanine. The kept DNA is CDR3 alone, 42 bases in frame from the first base. The library was made by RACE. Sequencing relied on a NextSeq 500. During library preparation, unique molecular identifiers were attached to individual cDNA molecules so that TCRs could be counted in a quantitative, reproducible way. From each blood RNA sample, both TCR alpha and TCR beta chains were sequenced. In the paper's pipeline: Samples had a median of approximately 96,000 TCRs, with a range from about 23,224 to 750,000. The Decombinator software suite was used to annotate the V, J and CDR3 of the TCR reads. To make PS versus PT1 abundance plots, every sample was subsampled to the same number of TCRs (28,000). Expanded TCRs were defined as absent before sensitization and observed at least eight times at the 2-week time point. The public reads were reanalyzed by TCRdb: fastp trimming at Q25, MiXCR alignment, in-frame beta chains only. Each CDR3 protein appears once, grouped with its most common genes and DNA. Here the V and J calls rest on TCRdb's processing, not on the authors' analysis. Counted in this sample were about 110,000 distinct CDR3 sequences; more than 9.5% of them appeared once. Of the sample, around 3.5% is held by the ten largest clones.

The table lists this clonotype with a few counts. Its binding antigen is unknown. No base-level quality is on record; no much larger clone is a single base apart. This clonotype was obtained from a woman in her thirties or forties with alopecia areata. Some clones in this sample may be carry-over from other donors' samples. Here the chain combines TRBV28 and TRBJ2-3; no D segment can be confidently identified. Sequenced material: whole blood, taken in connection with sensitization to the hapten diphenylcyclopropenone (DPC). The CDR3 amino acid sequence is: CASSFPGGQDTQYF. In nucleotide form, the sequence is TGTGCCAGCAGTTTTCCGGGTGGCCAAGATACGCAGTATTTT.